Listed below are T cell receptor beta chains from one sample, sequenced in a study of blood T cells in healthy people across ages. MiXCR was run by TCRdb on the 5' RACE reads, yielding one entry per CDR3 protein. This table has hundreds of thousands of distinct CDR3 sequences, more than 55% appearing once. Material: blood. The receptors were gathered from a man between 35 and 55 years old in good health. The CDR3 runs from the conserved cysteine through the conserved F or W. D genes are given only for firm matches. Expanded clones are given a class, and other clones once, few, many or no size at all.

j_call clone_size d_call v_call cdr3_aa cdr3_nt
TRBJ2-4 NA TRBD1 TRBV6-2/TRBV6-3 CASNPTGGSNIQYF TGTGCCAGTAATCCCACAGGGGGCAGCAACATTCAGTACTTC
TRBJ2-1 NA TRBD1 TRBV7-9 CASSSPGQVQGEQFF TGTGCCAGCAGCTCACCGGGACAGGTCCAGGGTGAGCAGTTCTTC
TRBJ2-2 NA NA TRBV9 CASSGPGGELFF TGTGCCAGCAGCGGTCCGGGCGGGGAGCTGTTTTTT
TRBJ2-1 NA TRBD2 TRBV6-1 CASIESGGSNNEQFF TGTGCCAGCATTGAAAGCGGGGGAAGCAACAATGAGCAGTTCTTC
TRBJ2-3 NA TRBD2 TRBV4-2 CASSQDLGGGAGGAQYF TGTGCCAGCAGTCAAGATCTGGGCGGGGGGGCCGGCGGAGCGCAGTATTTT
TRBJ2-7 NA TRBD1 TRBV11-2 CASTPRTGNGIEQYF TGTGCCAGCACCCCTAGGACAGGGAATGGTATCGAGCAGTACTTC
TRBJ2-1 NA NA TRBV27 CASSSTEYNEQFF TGTGCCAGCAGTTCGACAGAATACAATGAGCAGTTCTTC
TRBJ2-3 NA TRBD2 TRBV7-8 CASSGGTQYF TGTGCCAGTTCGGGGGGTACGCAGTATTTT
TRBJ2-7 few TRBD2 TRBV24-1 CATSQTSGTSYNEQYF TGTGCCACCAGCCAGACTAGCGGTACCTCCTACAATGAGCAGTACTTC
TRBJ2-2 few NA TRBV10-3 CAISEGNTGELFF TGTGCCATCAGTGAGGGGAACACCGGGGAGCTGTTTTTT
TRBJ2-1 few NA TRBV7-2 CASSGISYNEQFF TGTGCCAGCAGTGGTATCTCCTACAATGAGCAGTTCTTC
TRBJ1-6 NA NA TRBV14 CASSPQPHSPLHF TGTGCCAGCAGCCCTCAGCCCCATTCACCCCTCCACTTT